These 24 T cell receptor beta chains were sequenced from one sample in a study of cytomegalovirus exposure and HLA in healthy donors. The repertoire was sequenced with immunoSEQ multiplex PCR; TCRdb's copy has only in-frame clones and lacks some. The data show roughly 120,000 clones, approximately 94% seen once. The sequencing input was PBMCs. The receptors were sampled from a young woman in good health and CMV-seronegative.

This rearrangement joins TRBV19 to TRBJ2-1; TRBD2 might be the D (7 bases). CDR3 size: 16 residues. The germline CDR1 and CDR2 sequences are LNHDA and SQIVND (reference sequence). With 3 bases removed from V and 2 bases from J, the gap between germline ends came to 14 bases. The CDR3 region has the DNA TGTGCCAGTAGTATGCACTTGGGGGGGCCCTACAATGAGCAGTTCTTC. Translated, it gives CASSMHLGGPYNEQFF. The full variable domain, with the rest looked up from reference TRBV19 and TRBJ2-1, is DGGITQSPKYLFRKEGQNVTLSCEQNLNHDAMYWYRQDPGQGLRLIYYSQIVNDFQKGDIAEGYSVSREKKESFPLTVTSAQKNPTAFYLCASSMHLGGPYNEQFFGPGTRLTVL.

The chain couples TRBV5-1 to TRBJ2-1, with TRBD2 matching over 7 bases. The length of the CDR3 is 17 residues. Germline V gene sequence: CDR1 SGHRS, CDR2 YFSETQ. V dropped 0 bases and J dropped 7; count of bases not matched to a gene: 13. DNA of the CDR3: TGCGCCAGCAGCTTGGGGCCTCGGGTAGCGGGCCGGAATGAGCAGTTCTTC. Translated: CASSLGPRVAGRNEQFF.

This chain connects TRBV5-1 to TRBJ2-7, with 11 bases identical to TRBD2. CDR1 and CDR2 (germline): SGHRS, YFSETQ. V lost 0 bases and J lost 3; bases outside the gene matches: 8. The CDR3 is 17 amino acids. DNA of the CDR3: TGCGCCAGCAGCTTGGTGGCTAGCGGGGGGAAAAGCTACGAGCAGTACTTC. Translation: CASSLVASGGKSYEQYF.

This rearrangement joins TRBV5-4 to TRBJ2-3, with 8 nucleotides matching TRBD1. The germline CDR1 and CDR2 sequences are SGHNT and YYREEE (reference sequence). With V trimmed by 7 bases and J by 1 base, 11 bases remained unmatched. The CDR3 is 16 residues long. The CDR3 sequence: CASQRDRGSGTDTQYF. The CDR3 bases are TGTGCCAGCCAGCGCGACAGGGGATCGGGCACAGATACGCAGTATTTT.

The chain has TRBV27 and TRBJ1-4; 11 bases fit TRBD1. The length of the CDR3 is 18 residues. Germline assignment: CDR1 MNHEY and CDR2 SMNVEV (reference sequence). The junction had 16 bases not matched to a gene; V was cut back by 5 bases and J by 8 bases. The CDR3 here is CASSPLLKDRGRQEKLFF. The CDR3 nucleotides read TGTGCCAGCAGTCCACTTCTGAAGGACAGGGGGCGGCAAGAAAAACTGTTTTTT.

The CDR3 reads CASAQDRGGGNEQFF. The CDR3 DNA reads TGTGCCAGTGCACAGGACAGGGGAGGAGGCAATGAGCAGTTCTTC. The chain combines TRBV2 with TRBJ2-1; 9 bases align to TRBD1. The J segment lost 6 bases and the V segment lost 9 bases, leaving 12 bases of the junction unmatched. The V gene's germline CDR1 is SNHLY and CDR2 FYNNEI. The CDR3 sequence is 15 residues long.

V is TRBV27 and J is TRBJ2-1; the D gene is possibly TRBD2 (6 bases). The CDR3 runs to 12 residues. V lost 8 bases and J lost 8, with 13 bases in between. Per germline, CDR1 MNHEY and CDR2 SMNVEV (reference sequence). CDR3 protein: CASSFREHEQFF. The CDR3 DNA reads as TGTGCCAGCTCCTTCCGGGAGCATGAGCAGTTCTTC.

The rearrangement links TRBV5-1 to TRBJ2-7, with D tentatively TRBD1 (5 bases). The germline gives CDR1 SGHRS, CDR2 YFSETQ. The V end lost 0 bases, the J end lost 3 bases, and 10 bases lay between the germline ends. The CDR3 is made up of 14 amino acids. For the CDR3, the DNA is TGCGCCAGCAGCTTGGTAACAGGCTTCTACGAGCAGTACTTC. It codes for CASSLVTGFYEQYF. Full variable domain (remainder filled in from reference TRBV5-1 and TRBJ2-7): KAGVTQTPRYLIKTRGQQVTLSCSPISGHRSVSWYQQTPGQGLQFLFEYFSETQRNKGNFPGRFSGRQFSNSRSEMNVSTLELGDSALYLCASSLVTGFYEQYFGPGTRLTVT.

The rearrangement uses TRBV6-5 and TRBJ1-2, with D maybe TRBD1 (5 bases). CDR3 length: 15 amino acids. CDR1 and CDR2 from the germline V gene are MNHEY and SVGAGI. V lost 2 bases and J lost 1, with 11 bases in between. The CDR3 is CASSYTRDSNYGYTF. The DNA of the CDR3 is TGTGCCAGCAGTTACACCCGAGACAGTAACTATGGCTACACCTTC.

This clone was observed once. The gene calls are TRBV6-6 and TRBJ2-2; D remains unclear. In germline, CDR1 is MNHNY, CDR2 SVGAGI (reference sequence). V lost 8 bases, J lost 4 bases, and 14 bases lay in between. The CDR3 spans 14 residues. CDR3 loop: CASSLSRGTGELFF. The CDR3, as DNA: TGTGCCAGCTCGTTATCTAGAGGCACCGGGGAGCTGTTTTTT.

The rearrangement joins TRBV6-5 to TRBJ1-2, with TRBD1 as a possible D gene (5 bases). V lost 2 bases and J lost 10, with 11 bases in between. The CDR3 covers 12 residues. Germline V CDR1 and CDR2: MNHEY, SVGAGI. In DNA, the CDR3 is TGTGCCAGCAGTTACCCGGGGGGAGACTACACCTTC. It encodes CASSYPGGDYTF.

The chain recombines TRBV14 with TRBJ2-5, with D perhaps TRBD1 (6 bases). The V and J ends lost 4 bases and 9 bases respectively, with 27 bases between them. The CDR3 length is 17 residues. Germline V lookup: CDR1 SGHDN, CDR2 FVKESK. CDR3 in DNA: TGTGCCAGCAGCCGATCCTACCAAGGACAGTACGCCGGGGCCCAGTACTTC. It codes for CASSRSYQGQYAGAQYF.

The chain employs TRBV5-1 and TRBJ2-5; weak D call: TRBD1 (6 bases). The germline V gene encodes CDR1 SGHRS and CDR2 YFSETQ. CDR3 size: 19 residues. V was trimmed by 5 bases and J by 0 bases, leaving 26 bases between them. CDR3 region: CASRASEVTTGPNQETQYF. The CDR3 nucleotides are TGCGCCAGCAGAGCTTCTGAGGTTACCACAGGGCCCAACCAAGAGACCCAGTACTTC.

The count of this clone is one. The chain joins TRBV6-1 to TRBJ2-1; TRBD1 matches 7 bases. V shed 8 bases and J 5 bases; nucleotides not matched to a gene: 6. CDR1 and CDR2 (germline): MNHNS, SASEGT. This CDR3 contains 13 residues. Here the CDR3 reads CASDSGQNNEQFF. CDR3 DNA sequence: TGTGCCAGCGATTCGGGACAGAACAATGAGCAGTTCTTC.

This clone showed up just a few times. V is TRBV28 and J is TRBJ2-1, with 15 bases that match TRBD2. Germline V gives CDR1 MDHEN, CDR2 SYDVKM. The V gene end was trimmed by 5 bases and the J gene end by 1 base; junction bases not matched to a gene: 9. The CDR3 has 19 amino acids. DNA for the CDR3: TGTGCCAGCAGTCACGCGGGACTAGCGGGGGGAACGTCCTACAATGAGCAGTTCTTC. Translated, it gives CASSHAGLAGGTSYNEQFF.

The V gene is TRBV5-4, the J gene TRBJ2-7; 11 nucleotides match TRBD1. The CDR3 is 12 amino acids. With V trimmed by 10 bases and J by 4 bases, 4 bases remained unmatched. In germline, CDR1 is SGHNT, CDR2 YYREEE (reference sequence). CDR3 coding DNA: TGTGCCTCTGGGACAGGGGGGTACGAGCAGTACTTC. The encoded protein is CASGTGGYEQYF.

The V call is TRBV7-2, the J call TRBJ1-6; weak D call: TRBD1 (5 bases). This CDR3 contains 12 residues. Trimming removed 1 base from V and 15 bases from J, with 10 bases in between. CDR1 is SGHTA, CDR2 FQGNSA, per germline. CDR3 nucleotides: TGTGCCAGCAGCTTAGAGGGGCTTCACCTCCACTTT. This codes for CASSLEGLHLHF.

The chain carries TRBV4-2 and TRBJ2-1, with TRBD1 matching over 7 bases. Trimming cost V 1 base and J 6 bases; bases outside gene matches: 6. CDR3 length: 15 residues. The germline CDR1 and CDR2 sequences are LGHNA and YNFKEQ. The CDR3 sequence: CASSQAGGVPNEQFF. In DNA, the CDR3 is TGTGCCAGCAGCCAAGCAGGGGGAGTACCCAATGAGCAGTTCTTC.

The chain is built from TRBV9 and TRBJ2-1; 11 nucleotides line up with TRBD2. The CDR3 length is 18 residues. Germline CDR1 reads SGDLS; CDR2 reads YYNGEE. V was clipped by 0 bases and J by 5 bases; unmatched bases: 10. This CDR3 reads CASSVALDPTSGNNEQFF. In nucleotides, the CDR3 is TGTGCCAGCAGCGTAGCGCTGGACCCGACTAGCGGGAACAATGAGCAGTTCTTC.

The genes are TRBV7-9 and TRBJ2-7, with a weak D call TRBD2 (6 bases). CDR1 SEHNR and CDR2 FQNEAQ come from the germline V gene (reference sequence). The CDR3 contains 13 residues. The V end lost 5 bases, the J end lost 6 bases, and 14 bases lay between the germline ends. In DNA, the CDR3 is TGTGCCAGCAGCGCGACGGAGGGCTCCGAGCAGTACTTC. The encoded protein is CASSATEGSEQYF.

The genes are TRBV19 and TRBJ2-3; the D gene is possibly TRBD2 (6 bases). The CDR3 totals 15 residues. The germline V gene has CDR1 LNHDA and CDR2 SQIVND (reference sequence). The V gene lost 10 bases and the J gene lost 5 bases, with 22 bases spanning the gap. The CDR3 protein is CATSGLILSGDTQYF. The CDR3 DNA is TGTGCCACTTCCGGACTAATCCTGTCGGGAGATACGCAGTATTTT.

V usage is TRBV5-1 and J usage is TRBJ1-4; 7 bases agree with TRBD1. This CDR3 region has 14 residues. Germline loops: CDR1 SGHRS, CDR2 YFSETQ. V dropped 2 bases and J dropped 4; count of bases not matched to a gene: 2. CDR3 in DNA: TGCGCCAGCAGCTTTGGACAGGATAATGAAAAACTGTTTTTT. Amino acid sequence: CASSFGQDNEKLFF. Filled out from reference TRBV5-1 and TRBJ1-4, the complete variable domain reads KAGVTQTPRYLIKTRGQQVTLSCSPISGHRSVSWYQQTPGQGLQFLFEYFSETQRNKGNFPGRFSGRQFSNSRSEMNVSTLELGDSALYLCASSFGQDNEKLFFGSGTQLSVL.

This chain connects TRBV27 to TRBJ2-3, with 8 bases matching TRBD1. The CDR3 consists of 16 residues. Germline CDR1 is MNHEY and CDR2 is SMNVEV (reference sequence). Losses at the gene ends were 5 bases for V and 0 bases for J; bases not matched to a gene: 7. Here the CDR3 reads CASSMRTGSSTDTQYF. The CDR3 DNA reads TGTGCCAGCAGTATGCGGACAGGGTCTAGCACAGATACGCAGTATTTT.

The chain employs TRBV6-5 and TRBJ2-7, with 9 bases fitting TRBD1. With V trimmed by 5 bases and J by 5 bases, 10 bases remained unmatched. The CDR3 sequence is 15 residues long. In germline, CDR1 is MNHEY, CDR2 SVGAGI. For the CDR3, the DNA is TGTGCCAGCAGTCGAGGGGGGACAGGGTCCCACGAGCAGTACTTC. This sequence encodes CASSRGGTGSHEQYF.